This T cell receptor beta chain was sequenced for a study of T cell repertoires in cytomegalovirus infection. Study-wide context: HLA-B-restricted CMV epitopes that are well studied were used alongside recently identified HLA-C-restricted ones.

The CDR3 covers 14 residues. Trimming removed 5 bases from V and 5 bases from J, with 16 bases in between. Each CDR3 protein is one row after TCRdb ran MiXCR on the reads. The table shows about 900,000 distinct CDR3 sequences, with 31% occurring only once. For this clonotype: The antigen is undetermined.

This receptor was obtained from a human donor in good health (CMV status not recorded). Some clones in this sample may be carry-over from other donors' samples. The genes are TRBV12-3 or TRBV12-4 and TRBJ2-7, with D possibly matching TRBD2 (6 bases). Sequences were derived from cultured CD8+ T cells from PBMCs, sampled from culture after CMV antigen stimulation. This CDR3 reads CASSDSGSPHEQYV. The CDR3 coding sequence is TGTGCCAGCAGTGACTCCGGGAGCCCCCACGAGCAGTACGTC.